Listed below are T cell receptor beta chains from one sample, sequenced in a study of radiotherapy plus CTLA-4 blockade in lung cancer. Profiling relied on immunoSEQ multiplex PCR, and the TCRdb table lists in-frame clones only, not all of them. The sample gives some 94,000 clones, about four fifths of which show up once; 20% to 30% is in the top ten. This specimen was peripheral blood, taken from a patient treated with radiotherapy plus ipilimumab. The receptors shown here come from a human donor with non-small cell lung cancer that progressed on radiotherapy plus ipilimumab. CDR3s include the opening cysteine and the closing phenylalanine or tryptophan. Fields, in order: V gene, J gene, D gene, clone size, CDR3 DNA, CDR3 protein. A D gene is named only where the DNA matches it firmly. Size is omitted from some rows. Given values are once, few, many or a class for expanded clones.

v_gene: TRBV4-1; j_gene: TRBJ2-2; d_gene: TRBD2; abundance: NA; CDR3nt: TGCGCCAGCAGCCAAGCGAGAGCGGGGATAGCCACCGGGGAGCTGTTTTTT; CDR3aa: CASSQARAGIATGELFF
v_gene: TRBV6-6; j_gene: TRBJ2-3; d_gene: NA; abundance: few; CDR3nt: TGTGCCAGCAGTTACGGGAGCGGCCTCACAGATACGCAGTATTTT; CDR3aa: CASSYGSGLTDTQYF
v_gene: TRBV19; j_gene: TRBJ2-1; d_gene: NA; abundance: NA; CDR3nt: TGTGCCACCAGGCCGAGGGTTGGCAATGAGCAGTTCTTC; CDR3aa: CATRPRVGNEQFF
v_gene: TRBV6-6; j_gene: TRBJ1-4; d_gene: TRBD1; abundance: NA; CDR3nt: TGTGCCAGCAGGAGGGACAGGGGAGATGAAAAACTGTTTTTT; CDR3aa: CASRRDRGDEKLFF
v_gene: TRBV18; j_gene: TRBJ1-1; d_gene: TRBD1; abundance: NA; CDR3nt: TGTGCCAGCTCACCCCTGGACAGGCCGGCTTTCTTT; CDR3aa: CASSPLDRPAFF
v_gene: TRBV30; j_gene: TRBJ2-7; d_gene: NA; abundance: few; CDR3nt: TGTGCCTGGGGCGACAGCTACGAGCAGTACTTC; CDR3aa: CAWGDSYEQYF
v_gene: TRBV9; j_gene: TRBJ2-1; d_gene: TRBD2; abundance: once; CDR3nt: TGTGCCAGCAGCGTTAGCGGGGGTAACAATGAGCAGTTCTTC; CDR3aa: CASSVSGGNNEQFF
v_gene: TRBV29-1; j_gene: TRBJ2-1; d_gene: TRBD2; abundance: NA; CDR3nt: TGCAGCGTTGAAGGGCTAGCGGCCGGTACCTACAATGAGCAGTTCTTC; CDR3aa: CSVEGLAAGTYNEQFF
v_gene: TRBV19; j_gene: TRBJ1-5; d_gene: TRBD1; abundance: NA; CDR3nt: TGTGCCAGTAGTAACAGGGGTCGCAATCAGCCCCAGCATTTT; CDR3aa: CASSNRGRNQPQHF
v_gene: TRBV29-1; j_gene: TRBJ2-7; d_gene: NA; abundance: NA; CDR3nt: TGCAGCGCTAACCTACAAACAGGACTCACGGAGCAGTACTTC; CDR3aa: CSANLQTGLTEQYF
v_gene: TRBV6-5; j_gene: TRBJ2-7; d_gene: TRBD2; abundance: NA; CDR3nt: TGTGCCAGCAGTTACTCGTCTAGCGGGAAAGACTACGAGCAGTACTTC; CDR3aa: CASSYSSSGKDYEQYF
v_gene: TRBV19; j_gene: TRBJ2-5; d_gene: NA; abundance: NA; CDR3nt: TGTGCCAGTAGTATGAACTTGGGGAGAGAGACCCAGTACTTC; CDR3aa: CASSMNLGRETQYF
v_gene: TRBV27; j_gene: TRBJ2-3; d_gene: NA; abundance: NA; CDR3nt: TGTGCCAGCAGTTTATCCCCAGATACGCAGTATTTT; CDR3aa: CASSLSPDTQYF
v_gene: TRBV7-3; j_gene: TRBJ2-1; d_gene: TRBD1; abundance: NA; CDR3nt: TGTGCCAGCAGCCCCGGGACAGGGGGCTACAATGAGCAGTTCTTC; CDR3aa: CASSPGTGGYNEQFF
v_gene: TRBV5-5; j_gene: TRBJ2-1; d_gene: NA; abundance: NA; CDR3nt: TGTGCCAGCAGCGCATTGACAGGTAGCTCCTACAATGAGCAGTTCTTC; CDR3aa: CASSALTGSSYNEQFF
v_gene: TRBV30; j_gene: TRBJ2-4; d_gene: TRBD1; abundance: NA; CDR3nt: TGTGCCTGCTCAGATGACAGGGTAAACATTCAGTACTTC; CDR3aa: CACSDDRVNIQYF
v_gene: TRBV7-9; j_gene: TRBJ1-4; d_gene: NA; abundance: once; CDR3nt: TGTGCCAGCAGCTTTTCGACAGCAGGGCGAGGTGAAAAACTGTTTTTT; CDR3aa: CASSFSTAGRGEKLFF
v_gene: TRBV5-6; j_gene: TRBJ2-1; d_gene: TRBD2; abundance: NA; CDR3nt: TGTGCCAGCAGCGCCGGGAGGGAAAAAGGGAGGGAGCAGTTCTTC; CDR3aa: CASSAGREKGREQFF
v_gene: TRBV11-3; j_gene: TRBJ2-7; d_gene: NA; abundance: NA; CDR3nt: TGTGCCAGCAGCTTAGGGACAGGTCCCTCGGGGGAACAGTACTTC; CDR3aa: CASSLGTGPSGEQYF
v_gene: TRBV4-2; j_gene: TRBJ2-2; d_gene: NA; abundance: once; CDR3nt: TGTGCCAGCCGGCACGACAGGAACACCGGGGAGCTGTTTTTT; CDR3aa: CASRHDRNTGELFF
v_gene: TRBV28; j_gene: TRBJ1-3; d_gene: NA; abundance: NA; CDR3nt: TGTGCCAGCAGTCAAACCGACTCTGGAAACACCATATATTTT; CDR3aa: CASSQTDSGNTIYF
v_gene: TRBV4-1; j_gene: TRBJ2-5; d_gene: NA; abundance: NA; CDR3nt: TGCGCCAGCAGCCAAGATTATGCAGGGAGGCAGACCCAGTACTTC; CDR3aa: CASSQDYAGRQTQYF
v_gene: TRBV7-9; j_gene: TRBJ2-1; d_gene: NA; abundance: NA; CDR3nt: TGTGCCAGCACCCCGGCGAGAGCGGTTCCCAATGAGCAGTTCTTC; CDR3aa: CASTPARAVPNEQFF
v_gene: TRBV7-9; j_gene: TRBJ1-2; d_gene: NA; abundance: many; CDR3nt: TGTGCCAGCAGCGCCCAGGTTACCGCCTATGGCTACACCTTC; CDR3aa: CASSAQVTAYGYTF
v_gene: TRBV6-1; j_gene: TRBJ1-5; d_gene: TRBD1; abundance: few; CDR3nt: TGTGCCAGCAGGCCAGGGACAGGGAGTCAGCCCCAGCATTTT; CDR3aa: CASRPGTGSQPQHF
v_gene: TRBV2; j_gene: TRBJ2-2; d_gene: NA; abundance: NA; CDR3nt: TGTGCCAGCAGTGGTCCCGGGGTCGGGACCGGGGAGCTGTTTTTT; CDR3aa: CASSGPGVGTGELFF
v_gene: TRBV6-4; j_gene: TRBJ2-1; d_gene: NA; abundance: NA; CDR3nt: TGTGCCAGCAGTGACGGCAGGGGACCCAACAATGAGCAGTTCTTC; CDR3aa: CASSDGRGPNNEQFF
v_gene: TRBV30; j_gene: TRBJ2-7; d_gene: NA; abundance: NA; CDR3nt: TGTGCCTGGAGCGCCGGGAGGGGGCTCGACGAGCAGTACTTC; CDR3aa: CAWSAGRGLDEQYF
v_gene: TRBV30; j_gene: TRBJ2-3; d_gene: NA; abundance: few; CDR3nt: TGTGCCTGGCAAAGGGCTAGCGGAGGGGGGGATACGCAGTATTTT; CDR3aa: CAWQRASGGGDTQYF
v_gene: TRBV29-1; j_gene: TRBJ2-5; d_gene: NA; abundance: NA; CDR3nt: TGCAGCGTAGCTACAGGGCAGGAGACCCAGTACTTC; CDR3aa: CSVATGQETQYF
v_gene: TRBV28; j_gene: TRBJ1-1; d_gene: NA; abundance: NA; CDR3nt: TGTGCCAGCAGTTCCCCCGGACAAGGCGTCACTGAAGCTTTCTTT; CDR3aa: CASSSPGQGVTEAFF
v_gene: TRBV28; j_gene: TRBJ2-7; d_gene: TRBD1; abundance: NA; CDR3nt: TGTGCCAGCGCTTTACTGGGACAGGGGGCCTACGAGCAGTACTTC; CDR3aa: CASALLGQGAYEQYF
v_gene: TRBV19; j_gene: TRBJ2-1; d_gene: TRBD2; abundance: NA; CDR3nt: TGTGCCAGTAGTGCCGGGACTAGCGGGATCGCCTTCTACAATGAGCAGTTCTTC; CDR3aa: CASSAGTSGIAFYNEQFF
v_gene: TRBV7-9; j_gene: TRBJ1-1; d_gene: NA; abundance: NA; CDR3nt: TGTGCCAGCAGACAGGACAACACTGAAGCTTTCTTT; CDR3aa: CASRQDNTEAFF
v_gene: TRBV5-1; j_gene: TRBJ2-3; d_gene: TRBD2; abundance: NA; CDR3nt: TGCGCCAGCACCCGGTCGGGAAGCGGGGGAAGCACAGATACGCAGTATTTT; CDR3aa: CASTRSGSGGSTDTQYF
v_gene: TRBV28; j_gene: TRBJ2-1; d_gene: NA; abundance: NA; CDR3nt: TGTGCCAGCAGCTTCGACAGCCGCTCCTACAATGAGCAGTTCTTC; CDR3aa: CASSFDSRSYNEQFF
v_gene: TRBV6-1; j_gene: TRBJ2-3; d_gene: NA; abundance: NA; CDR3nt: TGTGCCAGCAGTGACGGACCGGGGAATACGCAGTATTTT; CDR3aa: CASSDGPGNTQYF
v_gene: TRBV5-5; j_gene: TRBJ1-5; d_gene: NA; abundance: NA; CDR3nt: TGTGCCAGCAGCTGGGGGTACCCTAGCAATCAGCCCCAGCATTTT; CDR3aa: CASSWGYPSNQPQHF
v_gene: TRBV9; j_gene: TRBJ1-2; d_gene: NA; abundance: NA; CDR3nt: TGTGCCAGCAGCGCTACCGGGCCACAAATAGGTGGCTACACCTTC; CDR3aa: CASSATGPQIGGYTF